This T cell receptor beta chain emerged from a study of OX40 agonist ivuxolimab in advanced cancers. About the research overall: Every 2 weeks, ivuxolimab was infused into the patients intravenously at between 0.01 and 10 mg/kg.

Sequencing was performed with immunoSEQ multiplex PCR; in TCRdb, only in-frame clones are kept and a portion is missing. Of tens of thousands of clones in the sample, nearly 75% were seen once. Germline CDR1 is SGHTA and CDR2 is FQGNSA. CDR3 length equals 15 residues. The V gene lost 5 bases and the J gene lost 5 bases, with 13 bases spanning the gap. The TCR was taken from an adult with an advanced solid tumor such as melanoma, head and neck, liver or kidney cancer. The chain links TRBV7-2 to TRBJ1-6; the D is unclear. Source: CD4+ or CD8+ T cells sorted from blood, taken in a trial of the OX40 agonist ivuxolimab. Here the CDR3 DNA reads TGTGCCAGCAGCCCTAATTCGGTTAATAATTCACCCCTCCACTTT. This gives the protein CASSPNSVNNSPLHF.